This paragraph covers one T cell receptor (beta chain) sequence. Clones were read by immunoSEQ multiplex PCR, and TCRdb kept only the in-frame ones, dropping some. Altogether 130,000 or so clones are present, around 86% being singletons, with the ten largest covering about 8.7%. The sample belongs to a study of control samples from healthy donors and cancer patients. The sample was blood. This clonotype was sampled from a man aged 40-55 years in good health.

The CDR3 region has the DNA TGTGCCAGCCAGGGACAGGGGAGCTCCTATAATTCACCCCTCCACTTT. Translated, it gives CASQGQGSSYNSPLHF. The chain is built from TRBV19 and TRBJ1-6; TRBD1 aligns across 10 bases. The germline gives CDR1 LNHDA, CDR2 SQIVND (reference sequence). V lost 9 bases to trimming and J lost 0 bases; unmatched junction nucleotides: 5. This CDR3 region has 16 residues.